The clone carrying this T cell receptor beta chain has only a few counts. The V gene's germline CDR1 is MNHEY and CDR2 SMNVEV (reference sequence). This CDR3 is 15 amino acids long. The V end was cut by 5 bases, the J end by 3 bases, with 15 bases between. This entry is derived from a study of radiation and T cells in renal cell carcinoma. Noted time point: blood 4 weeks post-SBRT, at nephrectomy. Noted treatment: 15 Gy SBRT to primary tumor, nephrectomy 4 weeks later. The assay was immunoSEQ multiplex PCR, and TCRdb's table has in-frame clones only and misses some. This table holds some 97,000 clones, around 84% found once.

The rearrangement links TRBV27 to TRBJ2-3, with D perhaps TRBD2 (5 bases). The specimen was blood, collected from a patient whose treatment included radiotherapy and nephrectomy. This receptor was taken from a man in his 60s with renal cell carcinoma. CDR3 DNA sequence: TGTGCCAGCAGTCCACGGAGGTTGGGGACAGATACGCAGTATTTT. Translated: CASSPRRLGTDTQYF.